This T cell receptor beta chain was observed in a study of CD8+CD57+ T cells in acquired aplastic anemia. Turning to the study itself: Sorted cells (CD4+ and CD8+) yielded DNA amounts that averaged around 3.5 ug. Reads per healthy sample averaged approximately 10 million (CD4+) and fewer than 13 million (CD8+). Overall study findings and caveats: Between the patient and control groups, CD8+ Simpson's diversity did not differ significantly. Patients and controls shared 25 to 30 CD8+ CDR3 sequences, which appeared highly expressed in patients and within their immunodominant clones.

The V and J ends lost 5 bases and 10 bases respectively, with 24 bases between them. Germline V gene data show CDR1 as MGHRA and CDR2 as YSYEKL. The length of the CDR3 is 16 residues. This clonotype was observed a few times. Its specificity is not known. The TCR beta profiling, which covered VDJ combination and CDR3 sequence, was carried out using genomic DNA as the template. TCRdb called the reads again in MiXCR, with one record for every CDR3 protein. Altogether about 210,000 distinct CDR3 sequences are present, 30% to 35% being singletons, with the ten largest covering 1% to 1.3%. V usage is TRBV4-1 and J usage is TRBJ2-1; perhaps TRBD2 as D (5 bases). The sequenced sample was sorted CD4+, CD8+, or CD8+CD57+ T cells (not recorded which) from PBMCs. The sequence derives from a human donor in good health, serving as a control. The DNA for the CDR3 is TGCGCCAGCAGCACCGCATCACTAAGTGGGAGTGCCGAGCAGTTCTTC. Encoded protein: CASSTASLSGSAEQFF.